This TCR beta chain appears in the sequencing data of a study of blood T cell repertoires in COVID-19. The overall study: The study drew acute and convalescent COVID-19 samples from the United States, Italy and Spain. T cells, B-cell-depleted T cells, or PBMCs provided the cDNA or gDNA that served as material.

Authors' processing steps: Reference gene primer amplification gave estimated nucleated cell counts. The assay was immunoSEQ multiplex PCR, and TCRdb's table has in-frame clones only and misses some. The DNA was the basis for D and trimming; V, J and clone size are from that table. Of about 100,000 clones in the sample, 75% to 90% are singletons; the top ten hold 11%. The germline V and J ends were trimmed by 1 base and 10 bases, with 10 bases remaining between them. The CDR3 extends over 13 amino acids. Germline values: CDR1 KGHDR, CDR2 SFDVKD. The clonotype originates from an elderly man with acute or convalescent COVID-19. Sequenced material: peripheral blood. The chain joins TRBV24-1 to TRBJ1-5; no firm D call. In nucleotides, the CDR3 is TGTGCCACCAGTGATTTATCGGGGAGACCCCAGCATTTT. Translated: CATSDLSGRPQHF.